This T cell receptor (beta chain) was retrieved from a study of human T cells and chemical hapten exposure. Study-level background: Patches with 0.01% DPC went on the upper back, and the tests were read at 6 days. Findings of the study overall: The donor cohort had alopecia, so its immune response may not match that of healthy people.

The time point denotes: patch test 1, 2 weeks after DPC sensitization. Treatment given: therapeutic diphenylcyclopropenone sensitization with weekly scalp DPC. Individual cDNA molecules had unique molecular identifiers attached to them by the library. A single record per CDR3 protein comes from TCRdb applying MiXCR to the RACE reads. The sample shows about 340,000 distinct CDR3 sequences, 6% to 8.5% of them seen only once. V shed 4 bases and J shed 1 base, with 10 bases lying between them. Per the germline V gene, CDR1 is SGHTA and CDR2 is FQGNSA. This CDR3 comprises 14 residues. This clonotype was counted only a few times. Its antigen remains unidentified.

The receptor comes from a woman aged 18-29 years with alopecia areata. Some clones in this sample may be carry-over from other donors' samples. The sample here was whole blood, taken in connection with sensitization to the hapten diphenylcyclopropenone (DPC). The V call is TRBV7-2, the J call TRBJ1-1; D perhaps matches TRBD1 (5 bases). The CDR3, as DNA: TGTGCCAGCAGCTACGACAGTCAGAACACTGAAGCTTTCTTT. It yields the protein CASSYDSQNTEAFF.